Below, one T cell receptor beta chain is given with its context. Antigen: not known. The sequenced fragment ends 3 residues before the CDR3 boundary, so the rest is inferred from the germline J gene. Trimming shortened V by 2 bases and J by 4 bases, and 9 bases separated the two germline ends. This CDR3 spans 14 amino acids. Germline assignment: CDR1 KGHSH and CDR2 LQKENI. Clones were sequenced by immunoSEQ multiplex PCR, and TCRdb holds only the in-frame ones, with some missing. The sample table includes roughly 48,000 clones. This entry belongs to a study of Tregs in tolerant kidney transplant recipients. The study, taken as a whole, reports: Tregs expanded with activated donor B cells seemed most donor-specific. Biological reproducibility was not directly addressed in this study.

Specimen: CD4+ T cells from blood, collected before the transplant. The origin of this receptor is a human donor who received a combined kidney and bone marrow transplant. The gene calls are TRBV18 and TRBJ1-5; D unresolved. CDR3 loop: CASSPSARNQPQHF. CDR3 DNA (partial): TGTGCCAGCTCACCAAGCGCGAGGAATCAGCCC.